The T cell receptor beta chain described here comes from a study of beta chain features in type 1 diabetes. The overall study: Patient and healthy donor groups were alike in age, gender and cell yields. Notes on the study in general: Naive, central memory and Treg TCRB repertoires appeared more alike in patients than in healthy donors. Diminished insertions and augmented deletions at VDJ junctions characterized type 1 diabetes patients. There was a moderate but significant shortening of TCRB CDR3s in all four CD4+ subsets of Type 1 diabetes patients.

There was one heparinised blood draw per donor, averaging about 116 mL. CDR3 size: 15 residues. Germline-derived CDR1 and CDR2 are MNHEY and SVGAGI. The V gene lost 6 bases and the J gene lost 2 bases, with 11 bases spanning the gap. To note about this clone: Its cognate antigen is unknown.

Expressed TCRB transcripts were sequenced, since all the RNA that had been isolated was reverse transcribed. Method: immunoSEQ multiplex PCR; TCRdb's copy keeps in-frame clones and lacks some. Of approximately 170,000 clones listed, around 7.9% are singletons. The sequence came from a man aged 18-30 years with type 1 diabetes. The specimen was central memory CD4+ T cells from blood. The chain recombines TRBV6-5 with TRBJ1-6; possible D gene TRBD1, 5 bases. The CDR3 DNA reads as TGTGCCAGCAGACCAGGGTCCCCCTATAATTCACCCCTCCACTTT. This translates into CASRPGSPYNSPLHF.